Listed here is a single T cell receptor beta chain. Germline CDR1 and CDR2: SGHAT and FQNNGV. V was cut by 6 bases and J by 3 bases, with 11 bases left in between. The CDR3 is made up of 13 amino acids. Assay: immunoSEQ multiplex PCR; the TCRdb copy retains only in-frame clones and omits some. Of 180,000 or so clones in the sample, approximately 92% were seen once. This record belongs to a study of control samples from healthy donors and cancer patients. The receptor comes from a woman aged 60 to 75 in good health. The sample consisted of blood. This sequence joins TRBV11-2 and TRBJ1-1, with D perhaps matching TRBD1 (5 bases). The CDR3 is CASSNRFYTEAFF. CDR3 nucleotide sequence: TGTGCCAGCAGTAACAGGTTTTACACTGAAGCTTTCTTT. Complete variable domain (other parts from reference TRBV11-2 and TRBJ1-1): EAGVAQSPRYKIIEKRQSVAFWCNPISGHATLYWYQQILGQGPKLLIQFQNNGVVDDSQLPKDRFSAERLKGVDSTLKIQPAKLEDSAVYLCASSNRFYTEAFFGQGTRLTVV.